These 32 T cell receptor beta chains were all obtained from the same sample, sequenced in a study of OX40 agonist ivuxolimab in advanced cancers. Library construction relied on the immunoSEQ multiplex PCR assay. The clones in this table, taken by TCRdb from immuneACCESS, are in-frame only. Not every clone is retained; where verified, under half of the shortfall comes from an unresolved V gene, and the cause of the rest is unknown. This sample gives 60,000 or so clones in total; around 83% of them show up just once. The top ten constitute 2% to 3% of the sample. This material consisted of CD4+ or CD8+ T cells sorted from blood, taken in a trial of the OX40 agonist ivuxolimab. The receptors derive from an adult with an advanced solid tumor such as melanoma, head and neck, liver or kidney cancer.

On this clone: Other nucleotide sequences in the sample specify the same CDR3. The chain has TRBV5-6 and TRBJ1-2; D is perhaps TRBD1 (5 bases). V lost 0 bases and J lost 4, with 13 bases in between. Germline loops: CDR1 SGHDT, CDR2 YYEEEE. The CDR3 consists of 15 residues. CDR3 region: CASSLAGQGPYGYTF. As DNA, the CDR3 is TGTGCCAGCAGCTTGGCTGGGCAGGGCCCCTATGGCTACACCTTC.

This rearrangement joins TRBV5-6 to TRBJ1-5, with D possibly being TRBD1 (6 bases). The CDR3 spans 14 residues. V lost 4 bases to trimming and J lost 0 bases, with 8 bases between them. Germline CDR1 and CDR2: SGHDT and YYEEEE. Here the CDR3 reads CASSTGSSNQPQHF. In nucleotides, the CDR3 is TGTGCCAGCAGCACAGGGAGTAGCAATCAGCCCCAGCATTTT.

The genes are TRBV29-1 and TRBJ2-3, with 7 bases that match TRBD2. The junction had 9 bases not matched to a gene; V was cut back by 6 bases and J by 3 bases. Germline V gene sequence: CDR1 SQVTM, CDR2 ANQGSEA. The CDR3 sequence is 14 residues long. The CDR3 DNA reads TGCAGCGTCCCACTAGCGATTGGGACAGATACGCAGTATTTT. This codes for CSVPLAIGTDTQYF.

V and J are TRBV5-1 and TRBJ2-7, with a weak D call TRBD2 (6 bases). The germline V gene has CDR1 SGHRS and CDR2 YFSETQ. Trimming took 4 bases from V and 5 from J, leaving 22 bases between them. This CDR3 spans 16 amino acids. CDR3 in amino acids: CASSPPVAGGANEQYF. For the CDR3, the DNA is TGCGCCAGCAGCCCTCCAGTCGCAGGCGGGGCTAACGAGCAGTACTTC. The variable domain in full, completed from reference TRBV5-1 and TRBJ2-7, reads KAGVTQTPRYLIKTRGQQVTLSCSPISGHRSVSWYQQTPGQGLQFLFEYFSETQRNKGNFPGRFSGRQFSNSRSEMNVSTLELGDSALYLCASSPPVAGGANEQYFGPGTRLTVT.

V usage is TRBV6-4 and J usage is TRBJ2-2; a weak D match, TRBD2 (5 bases). V lost 0 bases, J lost 2 bases, and 16 bases lay in between. Germline-derived CDR1 and CDR2 are MRHNA and SNTAGT. This CDR3 is built from 18 residues. CDR3 bases: TGTGCCAGCAGTGACTCTCGTCTAGCAGGCGCTAACACCGGGGAGCTGTTTTTT. Its protein product is CASSDSRLAGANTGELFF.

V gene TRBV27 combines with J gene TRBJ1-4, with D uncertain. Germline V CDR1 and CDR2: MNHEY, SMNVEV (reference sequence). The CDR3 is made up of 16 amino acids. V dropped 3 bases and J dropped 0 bases, with 11 bases sitting between them. The CDR3: CASSLNPQTTNEKLFF. The CDR3 region has the DNA TGTGCCAGCAGTTTGAATCCGCAGACAACTAATGAAAAACTGTTTTTT.

The chain employs TRBV6-5 and TRBJ1-3; TRBD1 aligns across 7 bases. Germline V gives CDR1 MNHEY, CDR2 SVGAGI. This CDR3 has 15 residues. After removal of 2 bases from V and 0 bases from J, the junction contained 1 base not matched to a gene. As DNA, the CDR3 is TGTGCCAGCAGTTACCAGGGGGACTCTGGAAACACCATATATTTT. It codes for CASSYQGDSGNTIYF.

The V call is TRBV7-9, the J call TRBJ1-3, with 8 bases that match TRBD1. The V gene's germline CDR1 is SEHNR and CDR2 FQNEAQ (reference sequence). The ends lost 5 bases at V and 4 bases at J; junction bases unmatched: 7. This CDR3 is built from 15 residues. CDR3 sequence reads: CASSQQGGLGNTIYF. Here the CDR3 DNA reads TGTGCCAGCAGCCAACAGGGGGGCCTCGGAAACACCATATATTTT.

This chain joins TRBV28 and TRBJ2-3, with no clear D. Germline V lookup: CDR1 MDHEN, CDR2 SYDVKM. Trimming removed 8 bases from V and 0 bases from J, with 9 bases in between. The CDR3 has 13 residues. The CDR3 sequence: CASRNPSTDTQYF. The DNA for the CDR3 is TGTGCCAGCCGAAACCCCAGCACAGATACGCAGTATTTT.

V usage is TRBV7-9 and J usage is TRBJ1-1; D uncertain. Germline assignment: CDR1 SEHNR and CDR2 FQNEAQ (reference sequence). The CDR3 spans 16 residues. V lost 5 bases and J 2 bases, leaving 18 bases between the germline ends. The CDR3 loop is CASSPRRTRVNTEAFF. In DNA, the CDR3 is TGTGCCAGCAGCCCCCGGCGAACTAGGGTTAACACTGAAGCTTTCTTT.

This chain joins TRBV11-1 and TRBJ2-5; a weak D match, TRBD1 (7 bases). V lost 2 bases to trimming and J lost 11 bases, with 21 bases between them. The CDR3 has 15 amino acids. CDR1 and CDR2 from the germline V gene are SGHAT and FQDESV (reference sequence). CDR3 DNA sequence: TGTGCCAGCAGCTTACTCAGGGGGGCCAGTTTGTGGCAGTACTTC. Translated, it gives CASSLLRGASLWQYF.

V and J are TRBV7-3 and TRBJ2-2; tentative D call: TRBD1 (6 bases). Trimming shortened V by 5 bases and J by 4 bases, and 14 bases separated the two germline ends. CDR1 is SGHTA, CDR2 FQGTGA, per germline. The CDR3 extends over 15 amino acids. The CDR3 DNA is TGTGCCAGCAGCCTAGCACAGGGCCCCACCGGGGAGCTGTTTTTT. This translates into CASSLAQGPTGELFF.

With respect to this clone: The same CDR3 also results from other DNA sequences found in this sample. The rearrangement joins TRBV6-1 to TRBJ2-7; possibly TRBD1 for D (6 bases). Trimming removed 0 bases at V and 2 bases at J, with 17 bases between. CDR1 and CDR2 from the germline V gene are MNHNS and SASEGT. The CDR3 contains 17 residues. CDR3 sequence: CASSEALGLGATYEQYF. Written as DNA, the CDR3 is TGTGCCAGCAGTGAAGCGTTAGGCCTGGGGGCAACCTACGAGCAGTACTTC.

This clone was counted only a few times. The V call is TRBV4-1, the J call TRBJ1-5, with D hard to call. Germline CDR1 and CDR2: MGHRA and YSYEKL. The CDR3 sequence is 14 residues long. V was pared by 0 bases and J by 7 bases, with 10 bases between. Written as DNA, the CDR3 is TGCGCCAGCAGCCAAGATGGACGCAGCCAGCCCCAGCATTTT. This gives the protein CASSQDGRSQPQHF.

This sequence joins TRBV5-6 and TRBJ2-5; D unresolved. V was trimmed by 4 bases and J by 4 bases, leaving 8 bases between them. The CDR3 covers 12 residues. Germline CDR1 reads SGHDT; CDR2 reads YYEEEE. The CDR3 DNA is TGTGCCAGCAGCCTTCCACTAGAGACCCAGTACTTC. Translating it yields CASSLPLETQYF.

The chain carries TRBV2 and TRBJ1-2; no clear D gene. V lost 2 bases to trimming and J lost 4 bases, with 11 bases between them. Germline loops: CDR1 SNHLY, CDR2 FYNNEI. CDR3 length: 14 residues. This chain's CDR3 is CASSESISFYGYTF. In DNA form, the CDR3 reads TGTGCCAGCAGTGAAAGCATTTCATTCTATGGCTACACCTTC.

The chain combines TRBV6-6 with TRBJ1-6; 7 nucleotides match TRBD1. The CDR3 is made up of 14 amino acids. Germline V CDR1 and CDR2: MNHNY, SVGAGI (reference sequence). Trimming at V came to 6 bases and at J to 5 bases, leaving 4 bases not matched to a gene. Here the CDR3 reads CASSIGTDNSPLHF. CDR3 DNA: TGTGCCAGCAGCATTGGGACAGATAATTCACCCCTCCACTTT.

The chain has TRBV6-6 and TRBJ1-1; D possibly corresponds to TRBD1 (5 bases). This CDR3 has 15 residues. Between the trimmed V and J ends, which lost 3 bases and 1 base, there was a span of 12 bases. Germline V lookup: CDR1 MNHNY, CDR2 SVGAGI (reference sequence). The CDR3 DNA is TGTGCCAGCAGTTATATTATTGGGGCGAACACTGAAGCTTTCTTT. Protein product: CASSYIIGANTEAFF.

The gene calls are TRBV15 and TRBJ1-2, with no clear D. Germline CDR1 reads LNHNV; CDR2 reads YYDKDF (reference sequence). Deletions cut 3 bases from V and 4 bases from J, with 18 bases between. The CDR3 is made up of 16 amino acids. The CDR3 region is CATSSSDRRKLYGYTF. In nucleotides, the CDR3 is TGTGCCACCAGCAGCAGCGATCGTCGGAAACTCTATGGCTACACCTTC.

The rearrangement uses TRBV10-3 and TRBJ1-2; D is ambiguous. Germline CDR1 and CDR2: ENHRY and SYGVKD. CDR3 length: 13 residues. Deletions cut 5 bases from V and 1 base from J, with 8 bases between. The CDR3 bases are TGTGCCATCAGTCTTGAGGTTAACTATGGCTACACCTTC. This translates into CAISLEVNYGYTF.

This chain connects TRBV6-5 to TRBJ2-7; D possibly matches TRBD1 or TRBD2 (5 bases each). CDR1 and CDR2 from the germline V gene are MNHEY and SVGAGI. The CDR3 has 15 residues. Deletions cut 6 bases from V and 7 bases from J, with 22 bases between. The CDR3 reads CASRSRDGGSSEQYF. The CDR3 DNA sequence: TGTGCCAGCAGGAGCCGGGACGGCGGGTCCTCAGAGCAGTACTTC.

The V call is TRBV7-2, the J call TRBJ1-2; no clear D gene. Per germline, CDR1 SGHTA and CDR2 FQGNSA. The ends were cut back, 1 base at V and 4 bases at J, with 7 bases in the middle. The CDR3 covers 13 residues. The CDR3 spells CASSLELPYGYTF. CDR3 in DNA: TGTGCCAGCAGCTTAGAGCTCCCCTATGGCTACACCTTC.

V gene TRBV7-2 combines with J gene TRBJ2-1, with 7 bases identical to TRBD2. The CDR3 runs to 14 residues. Losses at the gene ends were 1 base for V and 5 bases for J; bases not matched to a gene: 2. Germline lookup yields CDR1 SGHTA and CDR2 FQGNSA. The CDR3 nucleotides are TGTGCCAGCAGCTTAGTGGCGGGGGACAATGAGCAGTTCTTC. Its protein is CASSLVAGDNEQFF. Combining the CDR3 with reference TRBV7-2 and TRBJ2-1 gives the whole variable domain GAGVSQSPSNKVTEKGKDVELRCDPISGHTALYWYRQSLGQGLEFLIYFQGNSAPDKSGLPSDRFSAERTGGSVSTLTIQRTQQEDSAVYLCASSLVAGDNEQFFGPGTRLTVL.

The rearrangement uses TRBV9 and TRBJ1-2; possible D gene TRBD1, 5 bases. Trimming cost V 0 bases and J 6 bases, with 6 bases left between them. Germline loops: CDR1 SGDLS, CDR2 YYNGEE. This CDR3 is built from 12 residues. CDR3 in DNA: TGTGCCAGCAGCGTAGGGGGGAATGGCTACACCTTC. This translates into CASSVGGNGYTF.

This chain uses TRBV5-4 with TRBJ1-3; no reliable D call. This CDR3 has 14 amino acids. CDR1 and CDR2 from the germline V gene are SGHNT and YYREEE (reference sequence). Trimming removed 1 base from V and 1 base from J, with 6 bases in between. The chain's CDR3 is CASSLQLSGNTIYF. DNA for the CDR3: TGTGCCAGCAGCTTGCAGTTATCTGGAAACACCATATATTTT.

The J gene is TRBJ1-2, the V gene TRBV19, with 7 bases matching TRBD1. The CDR3 runs to 14 residues. In germline, CDR1 is LNHDA, CDR2 SQIVND (reference sequence). Trimming cost V 8 bases and J 6 bases; bases outside gene matches: 12. The CDR3 region is CASSLNRGRNGYTF. CDR3 coding DNA: TGTGCCAGTTCTCTTAACAGGGGAAGGAATGGCTACACCTTC. Full variable domain (missing parts from reference TRBV19 and TRBJ1-2): DGGITQSPKYLFRKEGQNVTLSCEQNLNHDAMYWYRQDPGQGLRLIYYSQIVNDFQKGDIAEGYSVSREKKESFPLTVTSAQKNPTAFYLCASSLNRGRNGYTFGSGTRLTVV.

The rearrangement uses TRBV20-1 and TRBJ2-7; D is unclear. The CDR3 is 11 amino acids. Germline V lookup: CDR1 DFQATT, CDR2 SNEGSKA (reference sequence). V shed 3 bases and J shed 4 bases, with 7 bases lying between them. Here the CDR3 reads CSASKNYEQYF. The CDR3 nucleotides read TGCAGTGCTAGTAAGAATTACGAGCAGTACTTC.

The chain joins TRBV5-1 to TRBJ2-7; TRBD2 is a possible D gene (6 bases). The germline V gene has CDR1 SGHRS and CDR2 YFSETQ. Trimming took 2 bases from V and 3 from J, leaving 15 bases between them. There are 15 residues in the CDR3. CDR3 amino acids: CASSFEAGPNYEQYF. CDR3 nucleotides: TGCGCCAGCAGCTTTGAGGCGGGACCGAACTACGAGCAGTACTTC.

The chain employs TRBV19 and TRBJ1-2; no reliable D call. In germline, CDR1 is LNHDA, CDR2 SQIVND (reference sequence). The V gene lost 7 bases and the J gene lost 2 bases, with 17 bases spanning the gap. The CDR3 has 15 amino acids. The CDR3 protein is CASTHPVLGNYGYTF. The CDR3 nucleotides are TGTGCCAGTACCCACCCGGTTTTGGGGAACTATGGCTACACCTTC.

The chain recombines TRBV4-2 with TRBJ2-4; 7 nucleotides line up with TRBD1. CDR1 and CDR2 (germline): LGHNA, YNFKEQ. Trimming cost V 5 bases and J 9 bases; bases outside gene matches: 1. The CDR3 runs to 11 residues. The CDR3 loop is CASSAGGIQYF. CDR3 coding DNA: TGTGCCAGCAGCGCAGGGGGCATTCAGTACTTC.

V usage is TRBV7-2 and J usage is TRBJ1-1; 9 bases are a match to TRBD1. Germline V gene data show CDR1 as SGHTA and CDR2 as FQGNSA. Trimming at V came to 5 bases and at J to 6 bases, leaving 10 bases not matched to a gene. The CDR3 length is 15 residues. CDR3 sequence (DNA): TGTGCCAGCAGCCAAACCGGGACAGGGATCGCTGAAGCTTTCTTT. Translating it yields CASSQTGTGIAEAFF. Full variable domain (missing parts from reference TRBV7-2 and TRBJ1-1): GAGVSQSPSNKVTEKGKDVELRCDPISGHTALYWYRQSLGQGLEFLIYFQGNSAPDKSGLPSDRFSAERTGGSVSTLTIQRTQQEDSAVYLCASSQTGTGIAEAFFGQGTRLTVV.

The CDR3 region is CATSRDRQGVGQPQHF. The CDR3 DNA reads TGTGCCACCAGCAGAGACCGACAGGGTGTAGGTCAGCCCCAGCATTTT. The chain is built from TRBV15 and TRBJ1-5, with 7 bases identical to TRBD1. Germline assignment: CDR1 LNHNV and CDR2 YYDKDF (reference sequence). This CDR3 is built from 16 residues. The V and J ends lost 0 bases and 6 bases, in that order; junction bases with no gene match: 8.